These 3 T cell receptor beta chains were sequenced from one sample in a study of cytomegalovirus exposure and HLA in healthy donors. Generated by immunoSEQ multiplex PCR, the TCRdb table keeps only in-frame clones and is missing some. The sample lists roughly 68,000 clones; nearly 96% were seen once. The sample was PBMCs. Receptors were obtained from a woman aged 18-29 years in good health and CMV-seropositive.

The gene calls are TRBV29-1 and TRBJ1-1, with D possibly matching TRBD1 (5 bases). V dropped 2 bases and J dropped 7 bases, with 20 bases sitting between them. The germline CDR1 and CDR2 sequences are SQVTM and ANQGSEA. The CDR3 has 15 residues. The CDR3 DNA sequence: TGCAGCGTTGAACAGGGCCTTTTAGGTAGCCGTGAAGCTTTCTTT. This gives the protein CSVEQGLLGSREAFF.

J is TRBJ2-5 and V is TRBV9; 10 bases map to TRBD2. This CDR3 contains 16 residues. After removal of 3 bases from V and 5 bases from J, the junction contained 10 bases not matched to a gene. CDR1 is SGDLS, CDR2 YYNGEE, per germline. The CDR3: CASSDPAGGPVETQYF. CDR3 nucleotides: TGTGCCAGCAGCGACCCAGCGGGAGGGCCGGTGGAGACCCAGTACTTC.

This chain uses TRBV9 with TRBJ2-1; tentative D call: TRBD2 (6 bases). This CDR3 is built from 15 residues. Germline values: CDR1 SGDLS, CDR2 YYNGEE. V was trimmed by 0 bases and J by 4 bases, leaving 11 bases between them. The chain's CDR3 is CASSVAPLAYNEQFF. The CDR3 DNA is TGTGCCAGCAGCGTAGCACCTCTAGCGTACAATGAGCAGTTCTTC.